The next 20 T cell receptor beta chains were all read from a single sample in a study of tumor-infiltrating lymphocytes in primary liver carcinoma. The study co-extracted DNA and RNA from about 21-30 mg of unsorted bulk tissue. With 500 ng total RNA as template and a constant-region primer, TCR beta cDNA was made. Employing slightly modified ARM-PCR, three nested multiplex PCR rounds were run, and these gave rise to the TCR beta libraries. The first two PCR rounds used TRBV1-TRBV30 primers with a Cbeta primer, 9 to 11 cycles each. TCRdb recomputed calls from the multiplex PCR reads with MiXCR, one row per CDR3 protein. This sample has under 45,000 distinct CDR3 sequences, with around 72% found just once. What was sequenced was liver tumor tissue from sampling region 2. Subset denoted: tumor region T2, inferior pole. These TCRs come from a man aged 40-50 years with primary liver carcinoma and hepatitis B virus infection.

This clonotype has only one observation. The CDR3 bases are TGTGCCTGGAAAGGGGTAGACCTAGGGGGGGATGAGCAGTTCTTC. Residues: CAWKGVDLGGDEQFF. The chain links TRBV30 to TRBJ2-1, with D possibly matching TRBD2 (7 bases). V was trimmed by 4 bases and J by 8 bases, leaving 21 bases between them. CDR1 and CDR2 from the germline V gene are GTSNPN and SVGIG (reference sequence). CDR3 length: 15 residues.

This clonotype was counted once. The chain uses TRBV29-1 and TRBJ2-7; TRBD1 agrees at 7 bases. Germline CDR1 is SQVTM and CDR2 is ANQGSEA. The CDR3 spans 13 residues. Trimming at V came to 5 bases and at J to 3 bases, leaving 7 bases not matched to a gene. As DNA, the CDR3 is TGCAGCGTTACCCCGACAGGGTTCTACGAGCAGTACTTC. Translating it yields CSVTPTGFYEQYF.

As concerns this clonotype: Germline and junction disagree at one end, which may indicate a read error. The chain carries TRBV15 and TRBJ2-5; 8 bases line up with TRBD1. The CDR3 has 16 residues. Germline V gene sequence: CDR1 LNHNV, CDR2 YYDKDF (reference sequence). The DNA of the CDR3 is TGTGCCACCAGCAGCGACAGGGGAGGCTTGCAAGAGATCCAGTACTTC. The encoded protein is CATSSDRGGLQEIQYF.

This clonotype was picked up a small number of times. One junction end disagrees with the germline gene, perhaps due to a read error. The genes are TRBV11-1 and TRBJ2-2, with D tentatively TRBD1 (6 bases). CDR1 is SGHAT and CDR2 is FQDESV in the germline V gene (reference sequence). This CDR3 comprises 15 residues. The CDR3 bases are TGTGCCAGCAGCTATATAGGACCTTTCTCAGGGGAGTTGTTTTTT. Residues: CASSYIGPFSGELFF. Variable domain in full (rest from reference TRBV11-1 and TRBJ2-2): EAEVAQSPRYKITEKSQAVAFWCDPISGHATLYWYRQILGQGPELLVQFQDESVVDDSQLPKDRFSAERLKGVDSTLKIQPAELGDSAMYLCASSYIGPFSGELFFGEGSRLTVL.

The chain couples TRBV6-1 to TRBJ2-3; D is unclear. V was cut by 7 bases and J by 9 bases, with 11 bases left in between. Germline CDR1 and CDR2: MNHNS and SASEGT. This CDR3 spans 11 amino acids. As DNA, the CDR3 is TGTGCCAGCAATGTGGTTTACACGCAGTATTTT. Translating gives CASNVVYTQYF.

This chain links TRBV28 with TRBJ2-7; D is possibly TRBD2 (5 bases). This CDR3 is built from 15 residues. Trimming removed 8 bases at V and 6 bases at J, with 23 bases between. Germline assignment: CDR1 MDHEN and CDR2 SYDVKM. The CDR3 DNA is TGTGCCAGCTGTCTCGGGGTCTATACAATAGCCGAGCAGTACTTC. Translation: CASCLGVYTIAEQYF. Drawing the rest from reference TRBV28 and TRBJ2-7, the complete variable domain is DVKVTQSSRYLVKRTGEKVFLECVQDMDHENMFWYRQDPGLGLRLIYFSYDVKMKEKGDIPEGYSVSREKKERFSLILESASTNQTSMYLCASCLGVYTIAEQYFGPGTRLTVT.

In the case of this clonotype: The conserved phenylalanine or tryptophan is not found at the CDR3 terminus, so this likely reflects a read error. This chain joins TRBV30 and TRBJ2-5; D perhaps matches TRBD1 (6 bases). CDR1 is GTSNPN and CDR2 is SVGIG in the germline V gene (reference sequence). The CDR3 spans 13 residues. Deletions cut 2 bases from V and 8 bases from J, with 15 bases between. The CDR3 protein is CAWSKRSGDTQYL. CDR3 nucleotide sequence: TGTGCCTGGAGTAAGAGATCAGGGGATACCCAGTACCTC.

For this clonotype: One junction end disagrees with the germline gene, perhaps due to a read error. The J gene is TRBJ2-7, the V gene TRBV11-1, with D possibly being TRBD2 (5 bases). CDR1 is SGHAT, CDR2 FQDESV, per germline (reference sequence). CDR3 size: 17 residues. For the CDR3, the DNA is TGTACCAGCAGCTTAGGGTCGGCGGGTGAAAGCTCCTACGAGCAATACTTC. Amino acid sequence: CTSSLGSAGESSYEQYF.

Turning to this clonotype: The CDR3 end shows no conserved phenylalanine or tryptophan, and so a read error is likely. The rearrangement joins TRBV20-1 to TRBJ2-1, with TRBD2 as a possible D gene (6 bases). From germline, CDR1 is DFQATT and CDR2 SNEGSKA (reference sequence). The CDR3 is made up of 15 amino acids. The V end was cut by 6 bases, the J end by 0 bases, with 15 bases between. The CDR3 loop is CSASFSGPSYNEQFL. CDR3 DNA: TGCAGTGCGAGCTTTAGCGGTCCCTCCTACAATGAGCAGTTCTTA.

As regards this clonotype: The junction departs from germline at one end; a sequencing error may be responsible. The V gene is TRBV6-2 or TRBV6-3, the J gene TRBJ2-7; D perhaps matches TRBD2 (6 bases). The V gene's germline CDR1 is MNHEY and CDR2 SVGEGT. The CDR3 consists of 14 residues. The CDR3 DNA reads TGTCCCAGCAAAAGACTACAGGAGGGCTACGAGCAATATTTC. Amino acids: CPSKRLQEGYEQYF.

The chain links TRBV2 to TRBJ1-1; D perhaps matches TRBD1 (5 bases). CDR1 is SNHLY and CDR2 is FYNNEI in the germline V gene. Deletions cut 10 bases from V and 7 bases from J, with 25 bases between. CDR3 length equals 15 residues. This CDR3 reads CATAVRGAEDGEAFF. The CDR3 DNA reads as TGTGCCACAGCAGTCCGGGGCGCAGAGGACGGTGAAGCTTTCTTT.

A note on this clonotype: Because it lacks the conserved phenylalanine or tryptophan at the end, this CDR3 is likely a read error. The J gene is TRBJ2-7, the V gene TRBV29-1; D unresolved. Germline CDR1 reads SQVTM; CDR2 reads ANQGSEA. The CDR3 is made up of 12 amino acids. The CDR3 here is CGVVSPTYEQYY. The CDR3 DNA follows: TGCGGCGTTGTGTCACCCACCTACGAGCAGTACTAC.

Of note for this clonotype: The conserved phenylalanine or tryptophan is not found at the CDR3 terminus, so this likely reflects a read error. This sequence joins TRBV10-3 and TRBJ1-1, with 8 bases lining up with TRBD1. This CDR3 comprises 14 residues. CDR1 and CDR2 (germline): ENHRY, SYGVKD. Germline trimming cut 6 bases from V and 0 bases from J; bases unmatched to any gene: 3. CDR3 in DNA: TGTGCCATCAGCGGACAGGGTCTGAACACTGAAGCTTTCCTC. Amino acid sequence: CAISGQGLNTEAFL.

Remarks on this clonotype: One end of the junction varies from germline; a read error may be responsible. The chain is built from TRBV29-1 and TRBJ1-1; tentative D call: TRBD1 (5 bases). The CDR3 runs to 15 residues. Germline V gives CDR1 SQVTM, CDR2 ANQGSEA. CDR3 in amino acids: CSGASGCGMNNEAFF. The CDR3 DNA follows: TGCAGCGGTGCCTCAGGGTGTGGCATGAACAATGAAGCTTTCTTT.

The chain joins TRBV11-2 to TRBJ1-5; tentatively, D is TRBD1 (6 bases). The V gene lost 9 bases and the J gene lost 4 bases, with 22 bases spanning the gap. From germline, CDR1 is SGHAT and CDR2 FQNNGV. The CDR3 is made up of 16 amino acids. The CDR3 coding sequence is TGTGCCAGTAGCCTAAAAGGGGGGGTGACGAATCAGCCCCAGCATTTT. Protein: CASSLKGGVTNQPQHF. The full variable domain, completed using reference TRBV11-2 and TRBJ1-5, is EAGVAQSPRYKIIEKRQSVAFWCNPISGHATLYWYQQILGQGPKLLIQFQNNGVVDDSQLPKDRFSAERLKGVDSTLKIQPAKLEDSAVYLCASSLKGGVTNQPQHFGDGTRLSIL.

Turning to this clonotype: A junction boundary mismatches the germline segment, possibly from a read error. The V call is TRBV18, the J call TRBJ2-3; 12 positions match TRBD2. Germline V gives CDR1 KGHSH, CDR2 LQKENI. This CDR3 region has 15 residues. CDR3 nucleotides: TGTGCCGGCTCGTCGACTAGCGGGAGTACAGGTACGCAGTATTTT. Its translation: CAGSSTSGSTGTQYF.

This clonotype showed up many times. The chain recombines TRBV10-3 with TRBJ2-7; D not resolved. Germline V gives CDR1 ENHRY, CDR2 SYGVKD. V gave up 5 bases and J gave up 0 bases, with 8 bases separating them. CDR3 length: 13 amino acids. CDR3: CAISRGDSYEQYF. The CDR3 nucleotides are TGTGCCATCAGTCGCGGCGACTCCTACGAGCAGTACTTC.

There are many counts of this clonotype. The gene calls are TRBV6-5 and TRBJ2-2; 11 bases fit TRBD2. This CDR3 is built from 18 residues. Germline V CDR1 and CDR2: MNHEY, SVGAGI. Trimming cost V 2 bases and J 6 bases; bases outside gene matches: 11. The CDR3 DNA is TGTGCCAGCAGTTACAGTCTAGCGGGAGGCCCTGACCCCGGGGAGCTGTTTTTT. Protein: CASSYSLAGGPDPGELFF.

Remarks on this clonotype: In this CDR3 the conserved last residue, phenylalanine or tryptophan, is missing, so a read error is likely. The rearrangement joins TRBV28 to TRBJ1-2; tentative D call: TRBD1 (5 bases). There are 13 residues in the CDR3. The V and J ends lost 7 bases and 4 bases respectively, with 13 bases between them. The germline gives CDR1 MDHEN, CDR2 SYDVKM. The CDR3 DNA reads TGTGCCAGCATCACGGGGCAGTTCTATGGCTACACCGTC. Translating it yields CASITGQFYGYTV.

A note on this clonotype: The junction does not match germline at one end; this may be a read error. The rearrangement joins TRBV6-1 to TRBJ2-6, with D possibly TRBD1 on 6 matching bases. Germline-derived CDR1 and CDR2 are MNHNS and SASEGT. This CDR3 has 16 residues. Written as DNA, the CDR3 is TGTGCCAGCAGCGAACAGGGTATGGCTGGGGCCGACGTCCTGACTTTC. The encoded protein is CASSEQGMAGADVLTF.